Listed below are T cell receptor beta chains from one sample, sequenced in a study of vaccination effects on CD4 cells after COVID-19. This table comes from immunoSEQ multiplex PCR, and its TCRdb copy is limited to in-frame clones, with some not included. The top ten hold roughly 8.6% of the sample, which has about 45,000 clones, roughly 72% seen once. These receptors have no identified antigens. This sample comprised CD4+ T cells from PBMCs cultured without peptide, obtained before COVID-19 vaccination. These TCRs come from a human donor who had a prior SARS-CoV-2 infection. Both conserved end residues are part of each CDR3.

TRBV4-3,CASSQDLVLDEQFF
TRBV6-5,CASSPGTGSYYEQYF
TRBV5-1,CASSLNAGSWEQYF
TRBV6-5,CASSYSKGDTEAFF
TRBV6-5,CASSLAGANNEQFF
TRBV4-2,CASSQELIQGGSPLHF
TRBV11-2,CASSEPGPTNEKLFF
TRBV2,CASSAGQGFAEAFF
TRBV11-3,CASSSGVEAGGYDEQFF
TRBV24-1,CATSDLAGNQETQYF
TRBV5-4,CASSFGLGAGGYTF
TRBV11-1,CASSLGSSGRGQFF
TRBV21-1,CASSKIRQGRNSPLHF
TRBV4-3,CASSQGGHSGLAGGGDTQYF
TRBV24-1,CATSDSPGRRIYEQYF
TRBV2,CASTSDSEAFF
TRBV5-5,CASSSDGTGDWGYTF
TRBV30,CAWSRRDRQNYGYTF
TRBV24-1,CATSDHRGGYTF
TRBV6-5,CASLVQGSGANVLTF
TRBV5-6,CASSPLGGDVNEQFF
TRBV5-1,CASSLGNRGTFGGYGYTF
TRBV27,CASSSGGWTGRGRNQPQHF
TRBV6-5,CAAYTGNTEAFF
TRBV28,CASRGRTGNYGYTF
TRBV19,CASSIMTADGYGYTF
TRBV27,CASSIEGAYGETQYF
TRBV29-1,CSVSGTLNSPLHF
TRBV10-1,CASSWGLAFSFETQYF
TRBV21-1,CASSKARTPRRDQPQHF
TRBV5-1,CASQPDRGSAGELFF
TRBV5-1,CASSPGNSGGETQYF